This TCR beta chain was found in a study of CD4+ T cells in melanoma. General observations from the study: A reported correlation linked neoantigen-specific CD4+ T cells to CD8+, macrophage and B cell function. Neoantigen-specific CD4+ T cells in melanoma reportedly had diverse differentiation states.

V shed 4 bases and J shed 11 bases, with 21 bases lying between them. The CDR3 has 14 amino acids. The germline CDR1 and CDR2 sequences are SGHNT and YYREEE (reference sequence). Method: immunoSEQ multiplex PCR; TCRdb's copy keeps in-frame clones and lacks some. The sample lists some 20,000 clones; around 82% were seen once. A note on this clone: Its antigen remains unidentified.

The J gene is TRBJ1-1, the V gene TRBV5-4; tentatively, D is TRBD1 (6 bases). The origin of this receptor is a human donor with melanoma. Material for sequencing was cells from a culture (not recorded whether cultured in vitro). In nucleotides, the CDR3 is TGTGCCAGCAGCCCCGGGGGAGGGGGAAGCTTGGCTTTCTTT. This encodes CASSPGGGGSLAFF.